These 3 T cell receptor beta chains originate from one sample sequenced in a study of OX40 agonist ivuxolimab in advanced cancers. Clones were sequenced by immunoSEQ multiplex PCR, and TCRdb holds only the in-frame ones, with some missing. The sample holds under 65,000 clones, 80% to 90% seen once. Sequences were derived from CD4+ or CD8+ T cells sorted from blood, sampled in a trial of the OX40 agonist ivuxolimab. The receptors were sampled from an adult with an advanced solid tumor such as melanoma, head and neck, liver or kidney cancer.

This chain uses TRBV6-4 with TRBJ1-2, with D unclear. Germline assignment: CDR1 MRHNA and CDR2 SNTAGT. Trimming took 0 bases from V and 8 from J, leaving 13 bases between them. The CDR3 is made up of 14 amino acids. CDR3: CASSDSVRSGGYTF. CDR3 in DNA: TGTGCCAGCAGTGACTCTGTCCGATCGGGGGGCTACACCTTC.

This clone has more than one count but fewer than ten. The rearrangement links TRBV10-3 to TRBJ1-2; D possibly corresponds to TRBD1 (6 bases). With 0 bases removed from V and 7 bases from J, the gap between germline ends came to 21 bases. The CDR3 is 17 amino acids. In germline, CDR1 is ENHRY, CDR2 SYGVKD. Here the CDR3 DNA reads TGTGCCATCAGTGAGTCCAATGAAAACAGGGAGGAAAGTGGCTACACCTTC. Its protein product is CAISESNENREESGYTF.

The CDR3 bases are TGTGCCAGCAGCTTGAGGCGGGACAGGGGCGACATGAACACTGAAGCTTTCTTT. It codes for CASSLRRDRGDMNTEAFF. V usage is TRBV5-6 and J usage is TRBJ1-1, with 10 bases lining up with TRBD1. CDR3 length: 18 residues. The trim removed 1 base at V and 0 bases at J, leaving 9 bases unmatched. The V gene's germline CDR1 is SGHDT and CDR2 YYEEEE.